This is a list of T cell receptor beta chains from one sample in a study of shared clonotypes between healthy human individuals. The assay was immunoSEQ multiplex PCR, and TCRdb's table has in-frame clones only and misses some. The repertoire holds roughly 2.1 million clones, with around 93% as singletons. Sequences were obtained from naive CD8+ T cells from PBMCs. Receptors were obtained from a man aged 18 to 29 in good health. Some clones in this sample may be carry-over from other donors' samples. The CDR3 runs from the conserved cysteine through the conserved F or W. A D gene is named only where the DNA matches it firmly. A row's size may be missing; if present it is once, few, many or a size class.

TRBD2	.	TRBV28	TRBJ2-2	TGTGCCAGCAGTTCCACTAGCGGGAGTAGTAGAACCGGGGAGCTGTTTTTT	CASSSTSGSSRTGELFF
TRBD2	.	TRBV7-9	TRBJ2-7	TGTGCCAGCAGCTTAGTGGCGGGAGCGGGCGAGCAGTACTTC	CASSLVAGAGEQYF
.	once	TRBV6-6	TRBJ1-2	TGTGCCAGCAGTTACAGCGGTAACTATGGCTACACCTTC	CASSYSGNYGYTF
TRBD1	.	TRBV18	TRBJ2-7	TGTGCCAGCTCACCGGGACAGGGTCGCGAGCAGTACTTC	CASSPGQGREQYF
TRBD1	.	TRBV9	TRBJ2-7	TGTGCCAGCAGCGGAGGACAGGGGGTTGGGTACGAGCAGTACTTC	CASSGGQGVGYEQYF
TRBD2	.	TRBV28	TRBJ2-7	TGTGCCAGCAGTTTATTTACTAGCGGGAGCTACGAGCAGTACTTC	CASSLFTSGSYEQYF
.	.	TRBV28	TRBJ1-5	TGTGCCAGCATCTCGGGACCTAATTATAGCAATCAGCCCCAGCATTTT	CASISGPNYSNQPQHF
TRBD1	few	TRBV5-4	TRBJ2-7	TGTGCCAGCAGCTTGGACAGGGGATACGAGCAGTACTTC	CASSLDRGYEQYF
TRBD1	.	TRBV7-9	TRBJ2-7	TGTGCCAGCAGCTCCAAGGACAGGGCCCCCTACGAGCAGTACTTC	CASSSKDRAPYEQYF
TRBD1	.	TRBV29-1	TRBJ2-2	TGCAGCGTTGGTCCGGGACAGGGGAGGTCCGGGGAGCTGTTTTTT	CSVGPGQGRSGELFF
TRBD2	.	TRBV7-9	TRBJ2-3	TGTGCCAGCAGCACGACTAGCCGGGCAGATACGCAGTATTTT	CASSTTSRADTQYF
.	once	TRBV28	TRBJ2-1	TGTGCCAGCAGTTTCTGGACGGGAGACAATGAGCAGTTCTTC	CASSFWTGDNEQFF
TRBD2	.	TRBV7-6	TRBJ2-1	TGTGCCAGCAGCAAGACTAGCGGGAGCCCACCTTTCTACAATGAGCAGTTCTTC	CASSKTSGSPPFYNEQFF
.	.	TRBV13	TRBJ2-7	TGTGCCAGCAGCCCCAGACGTGGCTCCTACGAGCAGTACTTC	CASSPRRGSYEQYF
TRBD2	.	TRBV7-2	TRBJ2-7	TGTGCCAGCACCCCCTCGGGGGGAGCGGTCTACGAGCAGTACTTC	CASTPSGGAVYEQYF
.	.	TRBV15	TRBJ2-1	TGTGCCACCAGCAGGGGGGGGCCGGCCAATGAGCAGTTCTTC	CATSRGGPANEQFF
.	.	TRBV15	TRBJ2-1	TGTGCCACCAGCAGGCCCGGGTGGGGCCCCTACAATGAGCAGTTCTTC	CATSRPGWGPYNEQFF
.	.	TRBV10-3	TRBJ1-1	TGTGCCATCAGTGGGGGCGGTGGGCTGGGGAGAATGAACACTGAAGCTTTCTTT	CAISGGGGLGRMNTEAFF
.	.	TRBV6-5	TRBJ2-5	TGTGCCAGCAGTATGTACAGGCAAGAGACCCAGTACTTC	CASSMYRQETQYF
TRBD1	.	TRBV7-2	TRBJ2-7	TGTGCCAGCAGCCTGGGACAGGGAGGGCCCTACGAGCAGTACTTC	CASSLGQGGPYEQYF
TRBD2	.	TRBV27	TRBJ2-7	TGTGCCAGCAGTTTACATCCCCTAGCGGGAGGGCGGGAGCAGTACTTC	CASSLHPLAGGREQYF
TRBD2	.	TRBV6-5	TRBJ2-7	TGTGCCAGCAGTCTACTAGCGGGGTCCTCCTACGAGCAGTACTTC	CASSLLAGSSYEQYF
.	.	TRBV27	TRBJ1-1	TGTGCCAGCAGTCTCCAGGCACTGAACACTGAAGCTTTCTTT	CASSLQALNTEAFF
.	.	TRBV4-3	TRBJ2-7	TGCGCCAGCAGCCAAGGCTCCGGCAGGGGTTACGAGCAGTACTTC	CASSQGSGRGYEQYF
TRBD2	once	TRBV7-2	TRBJ2-1	TGTGCCAGCGGACTAGCGGCAAGCTCCTACAATGAGCAGTTCTTC	CASGLAASSYNEQFF
TRBD2	once	TRBV27	TRBJ2-7	TGTGCCAGCAAATTGACTAGCGGGACCTACGAGCAGTACTTC	CASKLTSGTYEQYF
.	.	TRBV28	TRBJ1-5	TGTGCCAGCAGTTTAGGGGTCTTGGGTCGCAATCAGCCCCAGCATTTT	CASSLGVLGRNQPQHF
TRBD1	.	TRBV27	TRBJ2-3	TGTGCCAGCAGTCATCAACCAGGGACAGGGCTAGATACGCAGTATTTT	CASSHQPGTGLDTQYF
.	.	TRBV7-9	TRBJ2-5	TGTGCCAGCCGAGTGGGGAGAACAGAGACCCAGTACTTC	CASRVGRTETQYF
.	.	TRBV5-6	TRBJ2-7	TGTGCCAGCAGCTTGTACGACACCAACCTATACGAGCAGTACTTC	CASSLYDTNLYEQYF
.	.	TRBV5-1	TRBJ2-7	TGCGCCAGCAGCTTGGCCCCAGGGGACTACGAGCAGTACTTC	CASSLAPGDYEQYF
.	.	TRBV9	TRBJ1-5	TGTGCCAGCAGCGTAGGGGCGCGAGCCGGGCAGCCCCAGCATTTT	CASSVGARAGQPQHF
.	.	TRBV7-9	TRBJ2-1	TGTGCCAGCAGCTTGGGCAGGTACAATGAGCAGTTCTTC	CASSLGRYNEQFF
.	.	TRBV2	TRBJ2-3	TGTGCCAGCAGTGAGAAAGTGGGGGCTAGGGGCACAGATACGCAGTATTTT	CASSEKVGARGTDTQYF
.	.	TRBV29-1	TRBJ2-3	TGCAGCGTTGTAGGTTGGAAAGGCACAGATACGCAGTATTTT	CSVVGWKGTDTQYF
.	.	TRBV5-1	TRBJ1-1	TGCGCCAGCAGCCAGGGTTCTGGTTTCAGGTTCGGGAGCACTGAAGCTTTCTTT	CASSQGSGFRFGSTEAFF
TRBD2	.	TRBV7-8	TRBJ2-7	TGTGCCAGCAGCTTAGGCCCGGGGGGGGTCGGTAACTACGAGCAGTACTTC	CASSLGPGGVGNYEQYF
.	.	TRBV6-1	TRBJ2-7	TGTGCCAGCAGTGAAGGAACCGCCTACGAGCAGTACTTC	CASSEGTAYEQYF
TRBD2	.	TRBV9	TRBJ2-1	TGTGCCAGCAGCCCCCAGCCGGCTAGCGGGAGAGGCGATGAGCAGTTCTTC	CASSPQPASGRGDEQFF
TRBD2	.	TRBV4-1	TRBJ2-1	TGCGCCAGCAGCCAAGACTACACGACAGGGCAGTGGACTAGCGGGATCTACAATGAGCAGTTCTTC	CASSQDYTTGQWTSGIYNEQFF
.	.	TRBV28	TRBJ1-5	TGTGCCAGCAGTCCCCCCGGGGGAGGGGGGCGCAATCAGCCCCAGCATTTT	CASSPPGGGGRNQPQHF
TRBD1	.	TRBV27	TRBJ2-7	TGTGCCAGCAGTGAGGGGGCCGGTGAGCAGTACTTC	CASSEGAGEQYF